This record looks at one T cell receptor (beta chain) sequence and its context. It is likely a read error: a sequence one base away is far more abundant. The CDR3 runs 14 residues. Germline V gene lookup returns CDR1 MNHNS and CDR2 SASEGT. V was shortened by 1 base and J by 4 bases, with 7 bases between the two germline ends. Per the original data handling: As immunoSEQ supplied junction-only sequences (without quality scores), filtering differed. The repertoire was sequenced with immunoSEQ multiplex PCR; TCRdb's copy has only in-frame clones and lacks some. V and J calls and clone size are copied from that table; D and trimming were computed from the DNA. This sample has 450,000 to 500,000 clones, with roughly 80% found just once. These data belong to a study of shared clonotypes between healthy human individuals.

Material: PBMCs. This clonotype originated in a woman between 40 and 55 years old in good health. Some clones in this sample may be carry-over from other donors' samples. V gene TRBV6-1 combines with J gene TRBJ1-4, with D hard to call. CDR3: CASSEGRNNEKLFF. In DNA, the CDR3 is TGTGCCAGCAGTGAAGGCCGGAATAATGAAAAACTGTTTTTT.